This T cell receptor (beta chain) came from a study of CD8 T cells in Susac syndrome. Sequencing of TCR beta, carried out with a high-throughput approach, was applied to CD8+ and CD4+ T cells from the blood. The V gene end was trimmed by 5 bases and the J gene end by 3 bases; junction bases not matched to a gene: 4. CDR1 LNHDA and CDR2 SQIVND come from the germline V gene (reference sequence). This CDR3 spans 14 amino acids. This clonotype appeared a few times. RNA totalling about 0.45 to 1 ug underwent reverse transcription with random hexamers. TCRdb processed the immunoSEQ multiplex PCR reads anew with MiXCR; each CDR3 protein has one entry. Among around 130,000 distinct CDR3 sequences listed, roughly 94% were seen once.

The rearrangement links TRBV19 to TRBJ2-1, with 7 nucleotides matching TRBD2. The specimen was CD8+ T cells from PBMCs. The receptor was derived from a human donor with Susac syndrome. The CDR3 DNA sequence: TGTGCCAGTAGTTTTGGCGGGGGCTACAATGAGCAGTTCTTC. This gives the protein CASSFGGGYNEQFF.